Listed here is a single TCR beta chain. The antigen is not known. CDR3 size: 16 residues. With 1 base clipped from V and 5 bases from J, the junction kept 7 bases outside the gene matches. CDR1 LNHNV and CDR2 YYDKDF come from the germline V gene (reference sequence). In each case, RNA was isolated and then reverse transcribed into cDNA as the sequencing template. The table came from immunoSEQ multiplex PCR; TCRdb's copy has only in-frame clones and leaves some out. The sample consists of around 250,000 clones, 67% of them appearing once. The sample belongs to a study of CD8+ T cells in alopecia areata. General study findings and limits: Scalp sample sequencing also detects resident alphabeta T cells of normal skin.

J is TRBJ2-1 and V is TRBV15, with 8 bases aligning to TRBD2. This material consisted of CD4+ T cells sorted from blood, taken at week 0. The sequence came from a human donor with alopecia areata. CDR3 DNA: TGTGCCACCAGCAGAGTTTTCCGGGAGGGGGACAATGAGCAGTTCTTC. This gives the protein CATSRVFREGDNEQFF. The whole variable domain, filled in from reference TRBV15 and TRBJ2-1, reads DAMVIQNPRYQVTQFGKPVTLSCSQTLNHNVMYWYQQKSSQAPKLLFHYYDKDFNNEADTPDNFQSRRPNTSFCFLDIRSPGLGDTAMYLCATSRVFREGDNEQFFGPGTRLTVL.